This T cell receptor beta chain was sequenced for a study of CD8 T cells in Susac syndrome. Findings and caveats of the study: The study conceded that relatively few individuals underwent its TCR sequencing and HLA analysis.

Turning to this clonotype: No antigen is known for it.

Germline V lookup: CDR1 LNHDA, CDR2 SQIVND (reference sequence). The J segment lost 0 bases and the V segment lost 3 bases, leaving 19 bases of the junction unmatched. This CDR3 has 21 residues. Reverse transcription of roughly 0.5 to 1 ug RNA was carried out with random hexamers. Each CDR3 protein gets one entry after TCRdb re-called the immunoSEQ multiplex PCR reads with MiXCR. The sample has some 400,000 distinct CDR3 sequences, roughly 85% seen once. The chain recombines TRBV19 with TRBJ1-5; 8 positions agree with TRBD1. This receptor was obtained from a human donor with multiple sclerosis. The sequenced material came from CD8+ T cells from PBMCs. The CDR3 region has the DNA TGTGCCAGTAGTATCCCAGGCCGAGAGCCGGGACAGGTGGATAGCAATCAGCCCCAGCATTTT. Translating it yields CASSIPGREPGQVDSNQPQHF.